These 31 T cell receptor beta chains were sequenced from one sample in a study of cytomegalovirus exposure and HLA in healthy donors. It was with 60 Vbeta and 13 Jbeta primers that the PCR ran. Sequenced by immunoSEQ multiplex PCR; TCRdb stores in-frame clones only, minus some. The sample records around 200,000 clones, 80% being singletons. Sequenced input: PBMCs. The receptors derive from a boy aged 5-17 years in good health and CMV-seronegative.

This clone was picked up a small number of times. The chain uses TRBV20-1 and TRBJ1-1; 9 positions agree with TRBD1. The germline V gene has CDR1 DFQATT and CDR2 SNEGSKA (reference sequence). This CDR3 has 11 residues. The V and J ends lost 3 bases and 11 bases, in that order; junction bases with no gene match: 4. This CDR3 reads CSASKGQGAFF. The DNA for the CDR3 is TGCAGTGCTAGCAAAGGACAGGGGGCTTTCTTT.

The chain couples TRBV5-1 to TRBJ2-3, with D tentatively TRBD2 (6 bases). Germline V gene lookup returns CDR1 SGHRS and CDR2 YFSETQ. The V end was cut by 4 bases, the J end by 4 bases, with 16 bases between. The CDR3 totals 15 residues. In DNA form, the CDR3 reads TGCGCCAGCAGCCTCGGGAGCGTAAGCCCAGATACGCAGTATTTT. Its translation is CASSLGSVSPDTQYF. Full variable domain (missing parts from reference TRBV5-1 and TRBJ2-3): KAGVTQTPRYLIKTRGQQVTLSCSPISGHRSVSWYQQTPGQGLQFLFEYFSETQRNKGNFPGRFSGRQFSNSRSEMNVSTLELGDSALYLCASSLGSVSPDTQYFGPGTRLTVL.

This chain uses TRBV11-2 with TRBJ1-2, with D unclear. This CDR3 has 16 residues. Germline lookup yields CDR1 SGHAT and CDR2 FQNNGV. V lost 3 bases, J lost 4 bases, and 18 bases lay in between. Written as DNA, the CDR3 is TGTGCCAGCAGCTTGTCGCCGGGAGCCCAGTTCTATGGCTACACCTTC. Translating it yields CASSLSPGAQFYGYTF.

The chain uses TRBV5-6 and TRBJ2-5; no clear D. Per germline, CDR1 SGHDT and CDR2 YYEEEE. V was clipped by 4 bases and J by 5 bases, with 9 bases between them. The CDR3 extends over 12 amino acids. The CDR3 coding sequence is TGTGCCAGCAGCCGGGTATCGGAGACCCAGTACTTC. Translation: CASSRVSETQYF.

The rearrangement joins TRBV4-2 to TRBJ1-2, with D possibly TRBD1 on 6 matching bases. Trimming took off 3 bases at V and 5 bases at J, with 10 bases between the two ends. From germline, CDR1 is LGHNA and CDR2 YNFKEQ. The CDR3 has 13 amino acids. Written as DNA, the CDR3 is TGTGCCAGCAGCCAGAAACAGGGTTATGGCTACACCTTC. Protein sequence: CASSQKQGYGYTF.

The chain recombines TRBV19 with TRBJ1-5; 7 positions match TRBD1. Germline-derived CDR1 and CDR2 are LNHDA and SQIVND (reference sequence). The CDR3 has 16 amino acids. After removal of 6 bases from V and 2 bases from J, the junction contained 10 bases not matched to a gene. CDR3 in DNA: TGTGCCAGTAGGGAGACAGGGATCTTCGGCAATCAGCCCCAGCATTTT. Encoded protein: CASRETGIFGNQPQHF.

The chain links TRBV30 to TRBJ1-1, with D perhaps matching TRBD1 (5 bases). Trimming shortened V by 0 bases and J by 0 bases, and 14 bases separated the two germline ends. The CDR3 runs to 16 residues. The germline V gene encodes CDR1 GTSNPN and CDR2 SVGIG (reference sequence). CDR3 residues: CAWSVNLGLMNTEAFF. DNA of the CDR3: TGTGCCTGGAGTGTAAACTTGGGGCTGATGAACACTGAAGCTTTCTTT.

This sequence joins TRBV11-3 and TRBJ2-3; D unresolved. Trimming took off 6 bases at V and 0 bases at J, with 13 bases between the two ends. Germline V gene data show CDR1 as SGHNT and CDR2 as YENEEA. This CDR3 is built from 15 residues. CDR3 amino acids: CASSSNSFSTDTQYF. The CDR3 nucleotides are TGTGCCAGCAGTTCAAACAGCTTTAGCACAGATACGCAGTATTTT. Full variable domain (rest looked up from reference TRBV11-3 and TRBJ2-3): EAGVVQSPRYKIIEKKQPVAFWCNPISGHNTLYWYLQNLGQGPELLIRYENEEAVDDSQLPKDRFSAERLKGVDSTLKIQPAELGDSAVYLCASSSNSFSTDTQYFGPGTRLTVL.

CDR3 residues: CASLGGAGDSTDTQYF. For the CDR3, the DNA is TGTGCCTCACTCGGCGGGGCGGGGGACTCCACAGATACGCAGTATTTT. The rearrangement joins TRBV19 to TRBJ2-3; 7 bases are shared with TRBD2. Germline CDR1 and CDR2: LNHDA and SQIVND (reference sequence). V trimming: 11 bases; J trimming: 2 bases; junction bases outside the gene matches: 16. This CDR3 has 16 residues. The variable domain in full, completed from reference TRBV19 and TRBJ2-3, reads DGGITQSPKYLFRKEGQNVTLSCEQNLNHDAMYWYRQDPGQGLRLIYYSQIVNDFQKGDIAEGYSVSREKKESFPLTVTSAQKNPTAFYLCASLGGAGDSTDTQYFGPGTRLTVL.

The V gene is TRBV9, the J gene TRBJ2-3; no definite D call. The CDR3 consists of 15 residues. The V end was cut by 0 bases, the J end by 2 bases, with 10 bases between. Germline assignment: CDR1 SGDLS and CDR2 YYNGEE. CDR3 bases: TGTGCCAGCAGCGTAGGCGCGATTGACACAGATACGCAGTATTTT. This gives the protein CASSVGAIDTDTQYF.

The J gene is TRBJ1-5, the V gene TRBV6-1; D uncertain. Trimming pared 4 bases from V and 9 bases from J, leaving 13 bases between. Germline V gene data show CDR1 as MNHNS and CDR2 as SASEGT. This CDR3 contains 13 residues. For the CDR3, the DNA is TGTGCCAGCAGTGGAGAACAGCTGGGGCCCCAGCATTTT. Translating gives CASSGEQLGPQHF.

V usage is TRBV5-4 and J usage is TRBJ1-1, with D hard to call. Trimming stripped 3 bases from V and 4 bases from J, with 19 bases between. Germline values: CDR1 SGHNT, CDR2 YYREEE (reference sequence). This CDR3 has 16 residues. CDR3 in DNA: TGTGCCAGCAGCTCCTGGGGTTTGGGAGTGGGCACTGAAGCTTTCTTT. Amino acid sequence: CASSSWGLGVGTEAFF.

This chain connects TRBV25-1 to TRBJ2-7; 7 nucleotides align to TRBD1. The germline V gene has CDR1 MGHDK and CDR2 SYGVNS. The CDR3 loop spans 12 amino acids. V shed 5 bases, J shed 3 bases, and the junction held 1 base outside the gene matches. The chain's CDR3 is CASSRQGYEQYF. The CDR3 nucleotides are TGTGCCAGCAGTAGACAGGGCTACGAGCAGTACTTC.

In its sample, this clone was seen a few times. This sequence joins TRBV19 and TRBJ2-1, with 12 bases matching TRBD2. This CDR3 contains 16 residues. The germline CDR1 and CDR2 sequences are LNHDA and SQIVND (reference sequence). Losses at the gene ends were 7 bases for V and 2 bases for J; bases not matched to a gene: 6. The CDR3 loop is CASKYRTSGTYNEQFF. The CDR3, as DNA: TGTGCCAGTAAATATAGGACTAGCGGGACCTACAATGAGCAGTTCTTC.

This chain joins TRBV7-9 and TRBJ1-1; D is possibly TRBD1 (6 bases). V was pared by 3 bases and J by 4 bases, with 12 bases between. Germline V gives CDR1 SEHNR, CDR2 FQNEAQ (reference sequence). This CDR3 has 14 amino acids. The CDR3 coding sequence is TGTGCCAGCAGCTTTGGGGGCGGTTTCACTGAAGCTTTCTTT. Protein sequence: CASSFGGGFTEAFF. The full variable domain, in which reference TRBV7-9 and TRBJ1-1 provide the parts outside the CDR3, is DTGVSQNPRHKITKRGQNVTFRCDPISEHNRLYWYRQTLGQGPEFLTYFQNEAQLEKSRLLSDRFSAERPKGSFSTLEIQRTEQGDSAMYLCASSFGGGFTEAFFGQGTRLTVV.

The CDR3 region has the DNA TGTGCCTGGAGTACTGATTCACCCCTCCACTTT. Protein sequence: CAWSTDSPLHF. This rearrangement joins TRBV30 to TRBJ1-6; D is ambiguous. V lost 2 bases and J lost 8, with 4 bases in between. From germline, CDR1 is GTSNPN and CDR2 SVGIG (reference sequence). The CDR3 loop spans 11 amino acids. Full variable domain (outside the CDR3, taken from reference TRBV30 and TRBJ1-6): SQTIHQWPATLVQPVGSPLSLECTVEGTSNPNLYWYRQAAGRGLQLLFYSVGIGQISSEVPQNLSASRPQDRQFILSSKKLLLSDSGFYLCAWSTDSPLHFGNGTRLTVT.

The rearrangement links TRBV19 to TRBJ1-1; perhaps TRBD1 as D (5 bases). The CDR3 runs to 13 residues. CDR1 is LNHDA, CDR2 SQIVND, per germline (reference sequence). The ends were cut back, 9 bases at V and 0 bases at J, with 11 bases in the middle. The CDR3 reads CASKDTVNTEAFF. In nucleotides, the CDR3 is TGTGCCAGCAAGGACACCGTGAACACTGAAGCTTTCTTT.

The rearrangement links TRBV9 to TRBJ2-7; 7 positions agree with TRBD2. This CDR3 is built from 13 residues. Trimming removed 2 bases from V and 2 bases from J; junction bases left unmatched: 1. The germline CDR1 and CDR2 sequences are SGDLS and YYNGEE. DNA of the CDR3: TGTGCCAGCAGCGTTGGACTAGCCTACGAGCAGTACTTC. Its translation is CASSVGLAYEQYF.

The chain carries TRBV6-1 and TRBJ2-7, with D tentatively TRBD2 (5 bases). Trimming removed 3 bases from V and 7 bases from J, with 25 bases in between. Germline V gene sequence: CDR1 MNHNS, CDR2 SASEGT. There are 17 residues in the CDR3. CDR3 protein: CASSELREVIGSCEQYF. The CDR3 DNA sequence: TGTGCCAGCAGTGAGTTGAGAGAGGTGATAGGGAGTTGTGAGCAGTACTTC.

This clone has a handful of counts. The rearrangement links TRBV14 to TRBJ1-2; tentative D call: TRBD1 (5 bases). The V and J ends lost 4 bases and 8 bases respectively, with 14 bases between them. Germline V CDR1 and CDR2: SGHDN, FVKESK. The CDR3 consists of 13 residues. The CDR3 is CASSPKSTGGYTF. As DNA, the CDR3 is TGTGCCAGCAGCCCTAAATCAACAGGAGGCTACACCTTC.

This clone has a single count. This chain's CDR3 is CASSSGGTRSTDTQYF. As DNA, the CDR3 is TGTGCCAGCAGCAGCGGCGGGACGAGGAGCACAGATACGCAGTATTTT. The chain employs TRBV11-2 and TRBJ2-3; D perhaps matches TRBD2 (6 bases). V was clipped by 5 bases and J by 0 bases, with 15 bases between them. CDR3 length equals 16 residues. The germline CDR1 and CDR2 sequences are SGHAT and FQNNGV.

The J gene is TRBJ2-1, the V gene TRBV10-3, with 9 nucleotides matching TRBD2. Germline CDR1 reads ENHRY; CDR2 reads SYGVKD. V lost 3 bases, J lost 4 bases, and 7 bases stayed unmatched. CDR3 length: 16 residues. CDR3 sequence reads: CAISDPGTSRYNEQFF. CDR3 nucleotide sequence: TGTGCCATCAGTGACCCCGGGACTAGCAGATACAATGAGCAGTTCTTC.

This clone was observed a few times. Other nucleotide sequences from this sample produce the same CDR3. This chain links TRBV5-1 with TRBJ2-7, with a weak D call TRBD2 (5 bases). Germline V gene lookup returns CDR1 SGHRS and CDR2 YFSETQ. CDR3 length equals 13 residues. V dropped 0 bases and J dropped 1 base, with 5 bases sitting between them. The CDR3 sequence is CASSLAGSYEQYF. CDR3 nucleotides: TGCGCCAGCAGCTTGGCGGGGTCCTACGAGCAGTACTTC.

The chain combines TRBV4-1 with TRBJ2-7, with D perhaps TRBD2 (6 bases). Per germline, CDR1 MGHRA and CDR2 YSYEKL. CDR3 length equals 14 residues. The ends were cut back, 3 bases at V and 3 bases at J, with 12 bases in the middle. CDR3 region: CASSQGGVGYEQYF. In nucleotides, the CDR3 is TGCGCCAGCAGCCAGGGGGGTGTTGGCTACGAGCAGTACTTC.

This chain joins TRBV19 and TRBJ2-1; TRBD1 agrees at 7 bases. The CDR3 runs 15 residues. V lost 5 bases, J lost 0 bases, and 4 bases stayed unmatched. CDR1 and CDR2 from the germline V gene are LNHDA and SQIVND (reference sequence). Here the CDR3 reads CASSPTGNSYNEQFF. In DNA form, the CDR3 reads TGTGCCAGTAGTCCGACAGGGAACTCCTACAATGAGCAGTTCTTC.

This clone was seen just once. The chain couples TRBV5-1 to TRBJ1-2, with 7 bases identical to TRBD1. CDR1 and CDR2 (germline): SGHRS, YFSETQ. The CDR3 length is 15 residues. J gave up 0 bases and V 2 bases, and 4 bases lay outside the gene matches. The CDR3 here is CASSLRTGANYGYTF. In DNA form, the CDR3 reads TGCGCCAGCAGCTTAAGGACAGGAGCTAACTATGGCTACACCTTC.

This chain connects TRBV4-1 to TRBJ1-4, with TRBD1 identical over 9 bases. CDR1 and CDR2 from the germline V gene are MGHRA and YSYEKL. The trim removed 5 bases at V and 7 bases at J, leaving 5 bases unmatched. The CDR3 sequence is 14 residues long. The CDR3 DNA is TGCGCCAGCAGCAGCACAGGGGGCAGTGAAAAACTGTTTTTT. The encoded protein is CASSSTGGSEKLFF.

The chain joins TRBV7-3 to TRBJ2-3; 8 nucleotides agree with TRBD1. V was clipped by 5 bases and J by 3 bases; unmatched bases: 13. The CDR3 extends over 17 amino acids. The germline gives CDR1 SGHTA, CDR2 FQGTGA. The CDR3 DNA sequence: TGTGCCAGCAGCCCCGGGGCCAGGGGGCGATTGACAGATACGCAGTATTTT. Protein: CASSPGARGRLTDTQYF.

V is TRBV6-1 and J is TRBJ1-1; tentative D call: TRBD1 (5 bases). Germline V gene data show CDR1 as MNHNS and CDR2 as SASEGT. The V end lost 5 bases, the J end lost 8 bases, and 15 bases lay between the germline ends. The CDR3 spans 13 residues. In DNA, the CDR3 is TGTGCCAGCAGTTCCACCGGGGGGATGGAAGCTTTCTTT. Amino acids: CASSSTGGMEAFF.

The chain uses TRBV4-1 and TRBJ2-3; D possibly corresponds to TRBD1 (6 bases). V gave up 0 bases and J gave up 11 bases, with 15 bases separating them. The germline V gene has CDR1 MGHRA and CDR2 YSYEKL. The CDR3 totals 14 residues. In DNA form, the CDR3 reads TGCGCCAGCAGCCAAGAATTGCCAGGGGTAGGGCAGTATTTT. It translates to CASSQELPGVGQYF.

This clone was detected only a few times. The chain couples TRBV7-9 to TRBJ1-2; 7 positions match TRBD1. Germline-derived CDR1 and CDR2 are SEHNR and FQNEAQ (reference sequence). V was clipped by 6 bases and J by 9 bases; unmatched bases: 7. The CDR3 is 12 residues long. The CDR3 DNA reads TGTGCCAGCAGTCCCGACAGGGCTAGCTACACCTTC. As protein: CASSPDRASYTF.